The clone carrying this T cell receptor beta chain was recorded once. The assay was immunoSEQ multiplex PCR, and TCRdb's table has in-frame clones only and misses some. The sample consists of approximately 120,000 clones, around 90% of them appearing once. The sample is drawn from a study of T cell responses to AZD1222 COVID-19 vaccine. Germline CDR1 and CDR2: SGHAT and FQNNGV. The V end lost 4 bases, the J end lost 0 bases, and 8 bases lay between the germline ends. This CDR3 region has 14 residues. This clonotype originated in an adult who received the AZD1222 COVID-19 vaccine. Sequenced here: peripheral blood, sampled 28 days after the second AZD1222 dose. The rearrangement uses TRBV11-2 and TRBJ2-3; either TRBD1 or TRBD2 may fit D (5 bases each). CDR3 sequence (DNA): TGTGCCAGCAGCTCGGGACCGAGCACAGATACGCAGTATTTT. Translated: CASSSGPSTDTQYF. The full variable domain, completed using reference TRBV11-2 and TRBJ2-3, is EAGVAQSPRYKIIEKRQSVAFWCNPISGHATLYWYQQILGQGPKLLIQFQNNGVVDDSQLPKDRFSAERLKGVDSTLKIQPAKLEDSAVYLCASSSGPSTDTQYFGPGTRLTVL.